This T cell receptor (beta chain) was obtained from a study of cytomegalovirus exposure and HLA in healthy donors. Only in-frame clones appear in the TCRdb table, and some are missing; sequencing was by immunoSEQ multiplex PCR. The table has roughly 64,000 clones, 90% to 95% seen once; the top ten hold less than 7%. The donors formed part of the roughly 120-subject validation cohort, distinct from the roughly 670-subject first cohort. General study findings and limits: Rare TCR sequences predominated, though certain public TCRs were found in many donors.

With respect to this clone: Its antigen is unidentified.

This CDR3 has 17 residues. The germline V gene encodes CDR1 GTSNPN and CDR2 SVGIG (reference sequence). V gave up 1 base and J gave up 1 base, with 17 bases separating them. Sequencing was performed on PBMCs. V and J are TRBV30 and TRBJ1-5; tentatively, D is TRBD1 (5 bases). The receptor comes from a woman aged 18-29 years in good health and CMV-seropositive. CDR3: CAWSGGDPRISNQPQHF. CDR3 DNA sequence: TGTGCCTGGAGTGGGGGGGATCCGAGGATCAGCAATCAGCCCCAGCATTTT.